The sequence of this T cell receptor (beta chain) was determined in a study of read filtering for tumor transcriptome and immune sequencing. Whole-study findings and limits: In IR-seq, single-read clonotypes were 75% to 90% of clonotypes but approximately 4% of reads.

Bone marrow was sampled from every patient at the time of active disease. The CDR3 extends over 13 amino acids. V was pared by 7 bases and J by 1 base, with 3 bases of the junction left unmatched. This clonotype was seen ten or more times. The antigen remains unidentified. The library was built from roughly 400 ng RNA with molecular barcoded adaptors for alpha/delta and beta/gamma chains. One entry per CDR3 protein results from TCRdb running MiXCR on the reads. The sample has around 130,000 distinct CDR3 sequences, about 12% seen once; the top ten hold just under 8.5%. This receptor was identified in a donor aged 40 or over with multiple myeloma. Sequenced: a population of CD138-negative cells sorted from bone marrow. This sequence joins TRBV12-3 or TRBV12-4 and TRBJ2-7, with 8 bases matching TRBD1. DNA for the CDR3: TGTGCCAGCACTGACAGGGGTTCCTACGAGCAGTACTTC. As protein: CASTDRGSYEQYF.